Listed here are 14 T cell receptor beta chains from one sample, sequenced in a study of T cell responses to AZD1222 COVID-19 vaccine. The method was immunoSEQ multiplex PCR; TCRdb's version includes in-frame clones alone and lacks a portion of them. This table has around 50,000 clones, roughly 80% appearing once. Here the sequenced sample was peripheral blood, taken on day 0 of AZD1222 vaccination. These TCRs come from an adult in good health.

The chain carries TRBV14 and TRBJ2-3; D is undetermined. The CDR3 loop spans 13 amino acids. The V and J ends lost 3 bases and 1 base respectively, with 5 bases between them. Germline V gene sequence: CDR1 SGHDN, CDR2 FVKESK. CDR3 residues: CASSHVRTDTQYF. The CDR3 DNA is TGTGCCAGCAGCCACGTGCGCACAGATACGCAGTATTTT. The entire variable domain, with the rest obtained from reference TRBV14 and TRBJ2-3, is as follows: EAGVTQFPSHSVIEKGQTVTLRCDPISGHDNLYWYRRVMGKEIKFLLHFVKESKQDESGMPNNRFLAERTGGTYSTLKVQPAELEDSGVYFCASSHVRTDTQYFGPGTRLTVL.

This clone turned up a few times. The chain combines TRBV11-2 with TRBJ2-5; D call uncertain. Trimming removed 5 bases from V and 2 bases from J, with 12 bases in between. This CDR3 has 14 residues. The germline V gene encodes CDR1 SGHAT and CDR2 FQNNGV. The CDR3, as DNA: TGTGCCAGCAGCCGAGCCAGCTCTCAAGAGACCCAGTACTTC. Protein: CASSRASSQETQYF.

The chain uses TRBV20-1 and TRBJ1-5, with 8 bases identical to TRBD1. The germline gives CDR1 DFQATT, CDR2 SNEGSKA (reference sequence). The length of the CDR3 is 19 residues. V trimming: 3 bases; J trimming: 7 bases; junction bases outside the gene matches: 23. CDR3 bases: TGCAGTGCTAGTCTGAGCAGGGGGCCACTCTCAGTCCGTGGGCAGCCCCAGCATTTT. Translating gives CSASLSRGPLSVRGQPQHF.

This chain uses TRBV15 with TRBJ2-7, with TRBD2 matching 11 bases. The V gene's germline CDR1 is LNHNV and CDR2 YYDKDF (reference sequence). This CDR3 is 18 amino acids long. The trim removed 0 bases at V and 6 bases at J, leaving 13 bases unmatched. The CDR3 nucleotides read TGTGCCACCAGCAGAGATCGTAAGGGGCTAGCGGGAGGAGGCGAGCAGTACTTC. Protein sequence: CATSRDRKGLAGGGEQYF.

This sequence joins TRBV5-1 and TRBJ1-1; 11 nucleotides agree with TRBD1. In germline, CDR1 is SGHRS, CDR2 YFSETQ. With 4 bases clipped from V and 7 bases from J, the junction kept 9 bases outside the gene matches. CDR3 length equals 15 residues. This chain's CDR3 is CASSGDRGWSGEAFF. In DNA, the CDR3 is TGCGCCAGCAGCGGGGACAGGGGGTGGTCGGGTGAAGCTTTCTTT.

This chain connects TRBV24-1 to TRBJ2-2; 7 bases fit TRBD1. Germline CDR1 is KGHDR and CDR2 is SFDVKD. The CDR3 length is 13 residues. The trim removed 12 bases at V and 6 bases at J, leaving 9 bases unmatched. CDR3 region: CAAERQGSGELFF. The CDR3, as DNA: TGTGCCGCGGAACGACAGGGCTCCGGGGAGCTGTTTTTT.

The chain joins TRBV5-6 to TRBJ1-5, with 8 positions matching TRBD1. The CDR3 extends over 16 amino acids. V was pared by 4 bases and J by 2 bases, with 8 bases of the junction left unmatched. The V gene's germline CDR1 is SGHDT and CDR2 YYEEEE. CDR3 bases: TGTGCCAGCAGCGCCGGACAGGGAAGGGGCAATCAGCCCCAGCATTTT. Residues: CASSAGQGRGNQPQHF. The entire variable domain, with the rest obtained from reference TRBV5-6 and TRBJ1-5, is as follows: DAGVTQSPTHLIKTRGQQVTLRCSPKSGHDTVSWYQQALGQGPQFIFQYYEEEERQRGNFPDRFSGHQFPNYSSELNVNALLLGDSALYLCASSAGQGRGNQPQHFGDGTRLSIL.

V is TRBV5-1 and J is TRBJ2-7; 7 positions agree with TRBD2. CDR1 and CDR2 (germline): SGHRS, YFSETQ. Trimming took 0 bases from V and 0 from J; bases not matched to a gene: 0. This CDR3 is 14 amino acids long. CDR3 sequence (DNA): TGCGCCAGCAGCTTGGGCGGGAGCTCCTACGAGCAGTACTTC. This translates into CASSLGGSSYEQYF.

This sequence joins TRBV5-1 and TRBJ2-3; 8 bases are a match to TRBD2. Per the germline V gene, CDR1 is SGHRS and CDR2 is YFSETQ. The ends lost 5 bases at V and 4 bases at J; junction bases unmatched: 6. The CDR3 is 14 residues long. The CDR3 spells CASRSGSLSDTQYF. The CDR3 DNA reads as TGCGCCAGCAGGAGCGGGAGCCTATCAGATACGCAGTATTTT.

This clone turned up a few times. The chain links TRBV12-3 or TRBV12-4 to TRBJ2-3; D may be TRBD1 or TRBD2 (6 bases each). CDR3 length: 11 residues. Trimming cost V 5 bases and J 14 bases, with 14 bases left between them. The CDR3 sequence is CASSRGGNWYF. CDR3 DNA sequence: TGTGCCAGCAGTAGAGGGGGGAATTGGTATTTT.

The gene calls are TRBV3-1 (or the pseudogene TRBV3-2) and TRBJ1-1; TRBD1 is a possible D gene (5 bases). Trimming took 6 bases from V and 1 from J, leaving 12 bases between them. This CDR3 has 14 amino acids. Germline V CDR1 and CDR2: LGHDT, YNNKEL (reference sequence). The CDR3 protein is CASRHADRNTEAFF. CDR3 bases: TGTGCCAGCAGACACGCAGACAGGAACACTGAAGCTTTCTTT.

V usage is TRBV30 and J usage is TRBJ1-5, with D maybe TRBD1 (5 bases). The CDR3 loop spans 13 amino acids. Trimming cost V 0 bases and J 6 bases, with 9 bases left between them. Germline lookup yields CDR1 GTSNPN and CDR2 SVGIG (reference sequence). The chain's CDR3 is CAWSVGGSQPQHF. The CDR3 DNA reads TGTGCCTGGAGTGTCGGGGGGTCTCAGCCCCAGCATTTT.

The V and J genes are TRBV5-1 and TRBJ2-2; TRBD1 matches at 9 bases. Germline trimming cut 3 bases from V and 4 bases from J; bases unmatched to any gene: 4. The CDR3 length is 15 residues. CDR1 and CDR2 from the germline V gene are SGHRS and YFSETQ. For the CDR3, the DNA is TGCGCCAGCAGCTCCGGACAGGGGAGCACCGGGGAGCTGTTTTTT. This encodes CASSSGQGSTGELFF.

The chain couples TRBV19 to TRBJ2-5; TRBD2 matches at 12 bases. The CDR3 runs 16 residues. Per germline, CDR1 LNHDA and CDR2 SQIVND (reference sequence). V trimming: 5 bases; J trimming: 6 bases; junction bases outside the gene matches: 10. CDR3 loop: CASSSRTSGVGKTQYF. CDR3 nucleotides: TGTGCCAGTAGTTCCCGGACTAGCGGGGTTGGTAAGACCCAGTACTTC.